This is a list of T cell receptor beta chains from one sample in a study of OX40 agonist ivuxolimab in advanced cancers. Sequencing used immunoSEQ multiplex PCR; TCRdb keeps in-frame clones, though not all of them. Of 22,000 or so clones listed, roughly nine tenths were seen once; the top ten hold roughly 25%. The sequenced sample was CD4+ or CD8+ T cells sorted from blood, obtained in a trial of the OX40 agonist ivuxolimab. Receptors were obtained from an adult with an advanced solid tumor such as melanoma, head and neck, liver or kidney cancer. The CDR3 runs from the conserved cysteine through the conserved F or W. A D gene is named only where the DNA matches it firmly. Only some rows state a clone size, as once, few, many or a class for expanded clones.

V	size	D	length	J	DNA	CDR3
TRBV5-5	.	TRBD1	17	TRBJ1-6	TGTGCCAGCAGCGAGAGACCGGGACAGAGAAGAAATTCACCCCTCCACTTT	CASSERPGQRRNSPLHF
TRBV5-1	.	.	20	TRBJ2-3	TGCGCCAGCAGCCCGTTGACAGGGGGCGGCGCGGGGGGGATCACAGATACGCAGTATTTT	CASSPLTGGGAGGITDTQYF
TRBV7-2	.	.	19	TRBJ1-3	TGTGCCAGCAGCTTAGTCGGGGGCGGACTCTCCTACTCTGGAAACACCATATATTTT	CASSLVGGGLSYSGNTIYF
TRBV4-3	.	.	16	TRBJ1-3	TGCGCCAGCAGCCAAGATCAGGCTTTCTCTGGAAACACCATATATTTT	CASSQDQAFSGNTIYF
TRBV11-2	.	.	14	TRBJ2-1	TGTGCCAGCAGCTCATCTCTAAGCGGCAATGAGCAGTTCTTC	CASSSSLSGNEQFF
TRBV5-6	.	.	12	TRBJ2-7	TGTGCCAGCAGCCTACCCCCCTACGAGCAGTACTTC	CASSLPPYEQYF
TRBV7-9	.	TRBD2	16	TRBJ2-3	TGTGCCAGCAGCCCCCGCCGGGAGGGTGTTTCAGATACGCAGTATTTT	CASSPRREGVSDTQYF
TRBV28	few	TRBD1	15	TRBJ2-7	TGTGCCAGCAGTTCCCGAGGGACAGGGTCCTACGAGCAGTACTTC	CASSSRGTGSYEQYF
TRBV7-6	.	TRBD1	19	TRBJ2-5	TGTGCCAGCAGCTTCCGGACAGGGGGCTATGAGGCGCGAGAAGAGACCCAGTACTTC	CASSFRTGGYEAREETQYF
TRBV28	.	.	13	TRBJ2-1	TGTGCCAGCAGTTCCAGACTCTCTCGGGGGCAGTTCTTC	CASSSRLSRGQFF
TRBV11-3	.	.	14	TRBJ2-2	TGTGCCAGCAGCACAGGACAGAACACCGGGGAGCTGTTTTTT	CASSTGQNTGELFF
TRBV6-5	.	.	13	TRBJ2-3	TGTGCCAGCAGTTACTTAGACACAGATACGCAGTATTTT	CASSYLDTDTQYF
TRBV6-1	.	.	17	TRBJ2-1	TGTGCCAGCAGTGAAGAGGCTAGGGTTAATGGGTTCGATGAGCAGTTCTTC	CASSEEARVNGFDEQFF
TRBV4-3	.	TRBD1	16	TRBJ2-3	TGCGCCAGCAGCCAAGATTTCGGGACAGCCACAGATACGCAGTATTTT	CASSQDFGTATDTQYF